This T cell receptor (beta chain) was identified during a study of T cell repertoires in cytomegalovirus infection. The CDR3 is made up of 15 amino acids. CDR1 and CDR2 (germline): SGHRS, YFSETQ. The sample holds a few counts of this clonotype. Its specificity is unknown. A junction end diverges from the germline sequence, so it may reflect a read error. TCRdb ran MiXCR on the reads and lists one entry per CDR3 protein. The sample lists 700,000 to 900,000 distinct CDR3 sequences; almost 30% were seen once. The sample consisted of cultured CD8+ T cells from PBMCs, taken from culture after CMV antigen stimulation. The chain has TRBV5-1 and TRBJ2-7; weak D call: TRBD1 (6 bases). The origin of this receptor is a human donor in good health (CMV status not recorded). Some clones in this sample may be carry-over from other donors' samples. The CDR3 nucleotides are TGCGCCAGCAGCTTAACGGGACAAATCTCCGACGAGCAGTACTTC. Amino acids: CASSLTGQISDEQYF.